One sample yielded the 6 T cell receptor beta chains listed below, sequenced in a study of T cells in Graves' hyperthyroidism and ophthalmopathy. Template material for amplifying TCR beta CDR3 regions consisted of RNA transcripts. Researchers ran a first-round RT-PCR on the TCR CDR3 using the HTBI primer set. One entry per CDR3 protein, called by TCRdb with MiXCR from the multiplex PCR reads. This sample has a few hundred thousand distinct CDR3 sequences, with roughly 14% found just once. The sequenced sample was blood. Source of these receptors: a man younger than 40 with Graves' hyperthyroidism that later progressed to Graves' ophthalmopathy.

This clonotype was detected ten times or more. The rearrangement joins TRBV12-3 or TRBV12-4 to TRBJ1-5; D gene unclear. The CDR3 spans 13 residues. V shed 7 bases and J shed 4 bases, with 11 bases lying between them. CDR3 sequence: CASNQLDNQPQHF. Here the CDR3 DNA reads TGTGCCAGCAACCAGCTAGATAATCAGCCCCAGCATTTT.

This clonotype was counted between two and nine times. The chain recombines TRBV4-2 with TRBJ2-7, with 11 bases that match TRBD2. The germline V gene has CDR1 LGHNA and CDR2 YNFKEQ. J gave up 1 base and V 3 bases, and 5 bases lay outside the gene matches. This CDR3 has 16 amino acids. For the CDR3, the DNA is TGTGCCAGCAGCCAGGGGACTAGCGGAGATTCCTACGAGCAGTACTTC. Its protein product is CASSQGTSGDSYEQYF.

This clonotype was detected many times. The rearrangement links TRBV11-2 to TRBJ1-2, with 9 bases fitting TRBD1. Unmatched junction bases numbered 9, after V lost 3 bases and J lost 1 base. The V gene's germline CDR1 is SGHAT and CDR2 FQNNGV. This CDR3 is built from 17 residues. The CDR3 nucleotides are TGTGCCAGCAGCTTCAAGACAGGGGGTGTTGATAACTATGGCTACACCTTC. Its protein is CASSFKTGGVDNYGYTF.

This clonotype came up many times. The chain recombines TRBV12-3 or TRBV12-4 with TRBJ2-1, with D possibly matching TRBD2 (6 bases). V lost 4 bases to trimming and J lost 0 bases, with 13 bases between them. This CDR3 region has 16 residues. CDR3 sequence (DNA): TGTGCCAGCAGTTCATGGGGGGTCCTCTCCTACAATGAGCAGTTCTTC. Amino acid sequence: CASSSWGVLSYNEQFF.

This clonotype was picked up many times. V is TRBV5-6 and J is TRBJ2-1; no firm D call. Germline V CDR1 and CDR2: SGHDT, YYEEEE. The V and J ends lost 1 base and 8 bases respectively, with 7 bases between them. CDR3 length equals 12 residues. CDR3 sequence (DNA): TGTGCCAGCAGCTTGTCCCTTTATGAGCAGTTCTTC. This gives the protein CASSLSLYEQFF.

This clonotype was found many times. CDR3 in amino acids: CASSPGRGSSYNSPLHF. The CDR3 bases are TGCGCCAGCAGCCCCGGTCGGGGGAGCTCCTATAATTCACCCCTCCACTTT. The genes are TRBV5-1 and TRBJ1-6; D perhaps matches TRBD1 (5 bases). Between the trimmed V and J ends, which lost 4 bases and 0 bases, there was a span of 14 bases. The CDR3 runs 17 residues. Germline V gene sequence: CDR1 SGHRS, CDR2 YFSETQ.